These 24 T cell receptor beta chains originate from one sample sequenced in a study of CD8+CD57+ T cells in acquired aplastic anemia. The use of genomic DNA as template underpinned the TCR beta VDJ and CDR3 profiling. MiXCR, run by TCRdb on the reads, gives a single entry per CDR3 protein. The table lists over 150,000 distinct CDR3 sequences, 65% to 75% of them singletons, with approximately 50% in the top ten. Previously, flow cytometry had revealed CD8+CD57+ cell expansion in the patients chosen for sequencing. The sample was sorted CD4+, CD8+, or CD8+CD57+ T cells (not recorded which) from PBMCs. Every receptor here comes from a human donor with aplastic anemia.

CDR3: CASTPPTGSEAFF. CDR3 coding DNA: TGTGCCAGCACCCCCCCTACAGGGTCTGAAGCTTTCTTT. The J gene is TRBJ1-1, the V gene TRBV7-8; possibly TRBD1 for D (6 bases). The CDR3 loop spans 13 amino acids. In germline, CDR1 is SGHVS, CDR2 FQNEAQ. V gave up 7 bases and J gave up 6 bases, with 15 bases separating them.

This sequence joins TRBV19 and TRBJ1-1; D remains ambiguous. Germline loops: CDR1 LNHDA, CDR2 SQIVND (reference sequence). The CDR3 covers 13 residues. The ends were cut back, 6 bases at V and 0 bases at J, with 8 bases in the middle. The CDR3 coding sequence is TGTGCCAGTAGAAAGCATTTGAACACTGAAGCTTTCTTT. Residues: CASRKHLNTEAFF.

V and J are TRBV9 and TRBJ2-7; tentatively, D is TRBD2 (5 bases). V was shortened by 0 bases and J by 0 bases, with 13 bases between the two germline ends. CDR3 size: 16 residues. Germline V lookup: CDR1 SGDLS, CDR2 YYNGEE. The CDR3 is CASSVDRSGSSYEQYF. CDR3 bases: TGTGCCAGCAGCGTAGATCGGAGCGGCAGCTCCTACGAGCAGTACTTC.

The chain employs TRBV12-3 or TRBV12-4 and TRBJ2-7, with 8 positions matching TRBD1. J lost 5 bases, V lost 8 bases, and 8 bases had no gene match. The CDR3 sequence is 13 residues long. CDR3 bases: TGTGCCAGCCCCGGCCAGGGGGCCGACGAGCAGTACTTC. This codes for CASPGQGADEQYF.

The chain combines TRBV20-1 with TRBJ2-1, with 7 bases that match TRBD2. CDR3 length: 16 amino acids. V shed 3 bases, J shed 0 bases, and the junction held 8 bases outside the gene matches. Germline V gene data show CDR1 as DFQATT and CDR2 as SNEGSKA (reference sequence). CDR3 region: CSASRRGGSSYNEQFF. CDR3 coding DNA: TGCAGTGCTAGTCGCCGCGGGGGAAGCTCCTACAATGAGCAGTTCTTC.

V gene TRBV20-1 combines with J gene TRBJ1-4; a possible D gene is TRBD1 (6 bases). V dropped 4 bases and J dropped 8 bases, with 14 bases sitting between them. The CDR3 contains 13 residues. Germline V gives CDR1 DFQATT, CDR2 SNEGSKA (reference sequence). The CDR3 is CSAIRGWGEKLFF. The CDR3 DNA is TGCAGTGCTATCAGGGGATGGGGGGAAAAACTGTTTTTT.

With regard to this clonotype: A junction boundary mismatches the germline segment, possibly from a read error. The chain has TRBV29-1 and TRBJ1-1; D gene ambiguous. Germline V gene sequence: CDR1 SQVTM, CDR2 ANQGSEA. The CDR3 extends over 12 amino acids. Here the CDR3 reads CSVTSGAQEAFF. The CDR3 bases are TGCAGCGTGACTTCGGGAGCCCAAGAAGCCTTCTTT. The full variable domain, its missing parts supplied by reference TRBV29-1 and TRBJ1-1, is SAVISQKPSRDICQRGTSLTIQCQVDSQVTMMFWYRQQPGQSLTLIATANQGSEATYESGFVIDKFPISRPNLTFSTLTVSNMSPEDSSIYLCSVTSGAQEAFFGQGTRLTVV.

The DNA of the CDR3 is TGCAGTGCTATCGCTCCCGAAACCTACGAGCAGTACTTC. It translates to CSAIAPETYEQYF. This rearrangement joins TRBV20-1 to TRBJ2-7; D unresolved. Germline CDR1 reads DFQATT; CDR2 reads SNEGSKA (reference sequence). This CDR3 spans 13 amino acids. Trimming cost V 4 bases and J 2 bases, with 12 bases left between them.

The chain employs TRBV5-1 and TRBJ1-1; D might be TRBD1 (5 bases). The CDR3 loop spans 14 amino acids. V gave up 4 bases and J gave up 8 bases, with 18 bases separating them. Germline V gene data show CDR1 as SGHRS and CDR2 as YFSETQ. In nucleotides, the CDR3 is TGCGCCAGCAGCCCGAACAGCCTGCAGGGAGAAGCTTTCTTT. Translation gives CASSPNSLQGEAFF.

CDR3 region: CSVKTGEAGNTIYF. CDR3 sequence (DNA): TGCAGTGTAAAGACAGGGGAGGCTGGAAACACCATATATTTT. The chain is built from TRBV20-1 and TRBJ1-3; the match to TRBD1 covers 8 bases. J gave up 2 bases and V 7 bases, and 7 bases lay outside the gene matches. Germline-derived CDR1 and CDR2 are DFQATT and SNEGSKA (reference sequence). CDR3 length equals 14 residues.

The CDR3 DNA follows: TGCAGTGCTCCCCATAGCGGGACGAGCTCCTACGAGCAGTACTTC. It codes for CSAPHSGTSSYEQYF. The chain joins TRBV20-1 to TRBJ2-7, with TRBD2 matching over 8 bases. V gave up 5 bases and J gave up 0 bases; unmatched junction bases: 9. Looked up from germline, CDR1 is DFQATT and CDR2 is SNEGSKA (reference sequence). This CDR3 is 15 amino acids long.

This clonotype was seen once. CDR3 sequence: CSVATGALGYGYTF. CDR3 nucleotides: TGCAGCGTTGCGACAGGGGCGCTAGGCTATGGCTACACCTTC. The chain combines TRBV29-1 with TRBJ1-2; 8 nucleotides align to TRBD1. CDR3 length equals 14 residues. Germline V gives CDR1 SQVTM, CDR2 ANQGSEA. V lost 4 bases to trimming and J lost 4 bases; unmatched junction nucleotides: 8. The variable domain in full, with the rest retrieved from reference TRBV29-1 and TRBJ1-2, is SAVISQKPSRDICQRGTSLTIQCQVDSQVTMMFWYRQQPGQSLTLIATANQGSEATYESGFVIDKFPISRPNLTFSTLTVSNMSPEDSSIYLCSVATGALGYGYTFGSGTRLTVV.

This clonotype occurred a few times. V gene TRBV25-1 combines with J gene TRBJ1-1; TRBD1 matches at 7 bases. Losses at the gene ends were 3 bases for V and 1 base for J; bases not matched to a gene: 2. The CDR3 totals 14 residues. Germline CDR1 MGHDK, CDR2 SYGVNS. The CDR3 DNA follows: TGTGCCAGCAGTGAGACAGGGAGGAACACTGAAGCTTTCTTT. Amino acid sequence: CASSETGRNTEAFF.

DNA for the CDR3: TGTGCCAGCCCCGGGGGGCGCAACTATGGCTACACCTTC. Encoded protein: CASPGGRNYGYTF. The chain links TRBV2 to TRBJ1-2; maybe TRBD1 (6 bases). Germline CDR1 reads SNHLY; CDR2 reads FYNNEI. The CDR3 has 13 amino acids. V shed 8 bases and J shed 2 bases, with 12 bases lying between them.

V usage is TRBV6-4 and J usage is TRBJ2-2, with D possibly being TRBD2 (5 bases). The CDR3 spans 13 residues. Germline assignment: CDR1 MRHNA and CDR2 SNTAGT. V lost 6 bases to trimming and J lost 7 bases, with 12 bases between them. The CDR3 bases are TGTGCCAGCAGCAGTCTAGCCGGCGGGGAGCTGTTTTTT. The encoded protein is CASSSLAGGELFF.

This clonotype was observed a single time. The chain carries TRBV20-1 and TRBJ2-3; D perhaps matches TRBD2 (6 bases). The CDR3 has 16 residues. Trimming removed 0 bases at V and 6 bases at J, with 19 bases between. The germline V gene encodes CDR1 DFQATT and CDR2 SNEGSKA (reference sequence). DNA of the CDR3: TGCAGTGCTAGAGATCTAGGGACTGGCATTAAGGATACGCAGTATTTT. It encodes CSARDLGTGIKDTQYF.

CDR3 DNA sequence: TGCAGTGCTAGAAAAGAATGGGCCCTCACAGATACGCAGTATTTT. This codes for CSARKEWALTDTQYF. The chain carries TRBV20-1 and TRBJ2-3, with no clear D. This CDR3 has 15 residues. CDR1 is DFQATT, CDR2 SNEGSKA, per germline (reference sequence). The V and J ends lost 2 bases and 2 bases respectively, with 14 bases between them.

The chain carries TRBV7-4 and TRBJ2-3, with D perhaps TRBD1 (5 bases). The V and J ends lost 7 bases and 4 bases respectively, with 12 bases between them. The CDR3 has 13 amino acids. CDR1 and CDR2 from the germline V gene are SGHVT and SQSDAQ. The CDR3 is CASILSRADTQYF. The CDR3 DNA follows: TGTGCCAGCATCCTCTCCAGGGCAGATACGCAGTATTTT.

Worth noting for this clonotype: Compared with germline, one end of the junction differs, possibly owing to a read error. V is TRBV10-3 and J is TRBJ2-1; D remains ambiguous. CDR1 and CDR2 (germline): ENHRY, SYGVKD. This CDR3 is built from 13 residues. CDR3 protein: CASSEARVTEQFF. The CDR3 DNA is TGTGCCAGCAGTGAAGCGCGAGTAACTGAGCAGTTCTTC.

This clonotype was seen just once. This chain links TRBV7-2 with TRBJ2-5; D may correspond to TRBD1 or TRBD2 (5 bases each). CDR3 length: 16 amino acids. CDR1 is SGHTA, CDR2 FQGNSA, per germline. The V gene lost 2 bases and the J gene lost 5 bases, with 18 bases spanning the gap. The CDR3 DNA reads as TGTGCCAGCAGCTTACTTGGCCCCGGGACGGGGGAGACCCAGTACTTC. It translates to CASSLLGPGTGETQYF.

CDR3 in DNA: TGTGCCAGCAGCTTAGTTGCAGGGCTGAATGAAAAACTGTTTTTT. Protein sequence: CASSLVAGLNEKLFF. The genes are TRBV7-2 and TRBJ1-4, with D possibly matching TRBD1 (5 bases). With 1 base removed from V and 5 bases from J, the gap between germline ends came to 11 bases. The length of the CDR3 is 15 residues. The germline V gene has CDR1 SGHTA and CDR2 FQGNSA.

The chain links TRBV12-3 or TRBV12-4 to TRBJ2-3; 10 bases are shared with TRBD1. CDR3 length: 13 amino acids. The V segment lost 10 bases and the J segment 6 bases; nucleotides outside the gene matches: 7. The CDR3, as DNA: TGTGCCACCACCCGGGACAGGGGTGATACGCAGTATTTT. Its translation is CATTRDRGDTQYF.

This chain uses TRBV2 with TRBJ2-5, with D possibly TRBD2 on 6 matching bases. Germline CDR1 is SNHLY and CDR2 is FYNNEI. This CDR3 has 17 amino acids. Deletions cut 2 bases from V and 2 bases from J, with 18 bases between. The CDR3 DNA is TGTGCCAGCAGTGAATGGGGTAGCGGACTAAAACAAGAGACCCAGTACTTC. Amino acid sequence: CASSEWGSGLKQETQYF.

Turning to this clonotype: A much more abundant neighbour one base away suggests this may be a read error. V gene TRBV4-3 combines with J gene TRBJ1-1; D gene ambiguous. The CDR3 sequence is 16 residues long. The V gene's germline CDR1 is LGHNA and CDR2 YSLEER. In DNA form, the CDR3 reads TGCGCCAGCAGCCAAGATGGTTCGGCCCTCGACACTGAAGTTTTCTTT. Protein product: CASSQDGSALDTEVFF.